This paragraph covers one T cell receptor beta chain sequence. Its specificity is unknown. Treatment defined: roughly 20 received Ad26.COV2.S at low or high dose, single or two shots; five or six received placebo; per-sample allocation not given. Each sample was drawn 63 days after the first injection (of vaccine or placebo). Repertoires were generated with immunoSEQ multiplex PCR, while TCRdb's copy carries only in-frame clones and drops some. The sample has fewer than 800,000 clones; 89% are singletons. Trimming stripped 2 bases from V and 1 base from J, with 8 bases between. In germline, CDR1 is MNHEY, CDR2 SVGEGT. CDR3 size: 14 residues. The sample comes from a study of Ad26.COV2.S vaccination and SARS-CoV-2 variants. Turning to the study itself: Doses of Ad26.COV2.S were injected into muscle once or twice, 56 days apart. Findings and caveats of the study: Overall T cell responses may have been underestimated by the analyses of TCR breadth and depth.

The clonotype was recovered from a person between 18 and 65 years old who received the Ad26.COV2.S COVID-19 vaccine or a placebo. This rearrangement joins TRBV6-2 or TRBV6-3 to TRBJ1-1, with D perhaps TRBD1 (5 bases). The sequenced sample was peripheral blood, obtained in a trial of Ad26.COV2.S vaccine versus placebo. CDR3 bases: TGTGCCAGCAGTTACCAGGGTACGAACACTGAAGCTTTCTTT. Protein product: CASSYQGTNTEAFF.